This T cell receptor beta chain was sequenced during a study of T cell responses to AZD1222 COVID-19 vaccine. Study overall: Both about-4-week and about-12-week second-dose recipients were combined.

Comment on this clone: Its antigen remains unidentified.

Germline assignment: CDR1 LGHNA and CDR2 YNFKEQ. The CDR3 totals 16 residues. J gave up 2 bases and V 4 bases, and 8 bases lay outside the gene matches. Repertoires were generated with immunoSEQ multiplex PCR, while TCRdb's copy carries only in-frame clones and drops some. Of 90,000 to 130,000 clones in the sample, 70% to 90% were seen once. Points from the study as a whole: Spike was spanned by vaccine-associated CD4 TCRs, with dominance at 160-218 and 743-854. The reported proportion of spike-specific TCRs targeting unmutated variant regions was nearly half. The study found Spike-specific TCR breadth and depth rose after two AZD1222 doses.

This rearrangement joins TRBV4-2 to TRBJ2-1; 7 nucleotides align to TRBD2. The sample consisted of peripheral blood, taken on day 0 of AZD1222 vaccination. The source is an adult in good health. CDR3 in amino acids: CASSLQAGIPYNEQFF. In DNA form, the CDR3 reads TGTGCCAGCAGCCTTCAAGCGGGGATCCCCTACAATGAGCAGTTCTTC.